The next 26 T cell receptor beta chains were all read from a single sample in a study of T cell clonotyping in hematopoietic cell transplantation. The time point: recipient sample about 28 days before transplant, after cytoreduction. Clones were read by immunoSEQ multiplex PCR, and TCRdb kept only the in-frame ones, dropping some. The sample has about 45,000 clones; about four fifths are singletons. The sequencing used peripheral blood mononuclear cells, collected before stem cell transplant. Source of these receptors: a man aged 60 to 69 with myelodysplastic syndrome. Some clones in this sample may be carry-over from other donors' samples.

This rearrangement joins TRBV5-1 to TRBJ2-1; 11 bases map to TRBD2. The CDR3 is made up of 18 amino acids. Germline assignment: CDR1 SGHRS and CDR2 YFSETQ. After removal of 1 base from V and 1 base from J, the junction contained 7 bases not matched to a gene. CDR3 sequence (DNA): TGCGCCAGCAGCTTGCTGGCCCTAGCGGGGGGTTCCTACAATGAGCAGTTCTTC. This codes for CASSLLALAGGSYNEQFF. The entire variable domain, with the rest obtained from reference TRBV5-1 and TRBJ2-1, is as follows: KAGVTQTPRYLIKTRGQQVTLSCSPISGHRSVSWYQQTPGQGLQFLFEYFSETQRNKGNFPGRFSGRQFSNSRSEMNVSTLELGDSALYLCASSLLALAGGSYNEQFFGPGTRLTVL.

The chain recombines TRBV4-1 with TRBJ2-5; the match to TRBD2 covers 11 bases. J gave up 5 bases and V 0 bases, and 20 bases lay outside the gene matches. The CDR3 extends over 21 amino acids. Germline CDR1 MGHRA, CDR2 YSYEKL. CDR3 coding DNA: TGCGCCAGCAGCCAAGATGCCGCTCCGGGGACTAGCGGATACGCTTGGGAGACCCAGTACTTC. Translating it yields CASSQDAAPGTSGYAWETQYF.

The chain couples TRBV4-3 to TRBJ2-2; 7 bases match TRBD1. Per germline, CDR1 LGHNA and CDR2 YSLEER. V gave up 4 bases and J gave up 4 bases; unmatched junction bases: 6. This CDR3 contains 15 residues. CDR3 residues: CASSLGQVFTGELFF. In DNA form, the CDR3 reads TGCGCCAGCAGCCTAGGACAGGTCTTCACCGGGGAGCTGTTTTTT.

The chain combines TRBV4-3 with TRBJ1-4; TRBD1 matches at 11 bases. CDR1 and CDR2 from the germline V gene are LGHNA and YSLEER. The CDR3 loop spans 15 amino acids. V lost 0 bases to trimming and J lost 7 bases; unmatched junction nucleotides: 1. The CDR3 is CASSQEGQGGEKLFF. The CDR3 nucleotides are TGCGCCAGCAGCCAAGAGGGACAGGGGGGTGAAAAACTGTTTTTT.

The rearrangement links TRBV27 to TRBJ2-7; no clear D gene. Trimming removed 5 bases from V and 1 base from J, with 9 bases in between. CDR3 length equals 13 residues. Germline loops: CDR1 MNHEY, CDR2 SMNVEV (reference sequence). The CDR3 loop reads CASSPGLSYEQYF. The CDR3 DNA follows: TGTGCCAGCAGTCCCGGGTTGTCCTACGAGCAGTACTTC.

The V and J genes are TRBV4-1 and TRBJ2-5; 7 nucleotides line up with TRBD1. Trimming at V came to 4 bases and at J to 4 bases, leaving 15 bases not matched to a gene. This CDR3 comprises 17 residues. Germline lookup yields CDR1 MGHRA and CDR2 YSYEKL. This CDR3 is CASSLKSEGAGIETQYF. CDR3 DNA sequence: TGCGCCAGCAGCCTAAAAAGCGAGGGGGCGGGTATAGAGACCCAGTACTTC.

V and J are TRBV11-2 and TRBJ2-5; 7 positions agree with TRBD2. The germline CDR1 and CDR2 sequences are SGHAT and FQNNGV. V was clipped by 5 bases and J by 5 bases; unmatched bases: 8. The CDR3 has 14 amino acids. Written as DNA, the CDR3 is TGTGCCAGCAGCCCACGGGGGGTAGGGGAGACCCAGTACTTC. It is translated as CASSPRGVGETQYF.

CDR3 protein: CASSFPAIQETQYF. The CDR3 nucleotides are TGTGCCAGCAGCTTTCCCGCAATCCAAGAGACCCAGTACTTC. The chain joins TRBV7-9 to TRBJ2-5, with D uncertain. V was shortened by 3 bases and J by 1 base, with 9 bases between the two germline ends. CDR1 is SEHNR and CDR2 is FQNEAQ in the germline V gene (reference sequence). The CDR3 totals 14 residues.

V usage is TRBV6-6 and J usage is TRBJ1-3, with no clear D. From germline, CDR1 is MNHNY and CDR2 SVGAGI (reference sequence). Trimming took 4 bases from V and 0 from J, leaving 10 bases between them. This CDR3 contains 15 residues. CDR3 protein: CASSLSLLSGNTIYF. The CDR3 DNA reads TGTGCCAGCAGTTTAAGCTTGCTCTCTGGAAACACCATATATTTT.

The V and J genes are TRBV30 and TRBJ2-3; TRBD1 is a possible D gene (5 bases). V lost 2 bases to trimming and J lost 3 bases, with 12 bases between them. The CDR3 length is 14 residues. Germline assignment: CDR1 GTSNPN and CDR2 SVGIG (reference sequence). CDR3 amino acids: CAWSQGGWTDTQYF. The DNA of the CDR3 is TGTGCCTGGAGTCAGGGTGGGTGGACAGATACGCAGTATTTT.

The genes are TRBV7-9 and TRBJ1-1; unclear D gene. Germline V CDR1 and CDR2: SEHNR, FQNEAQ (reference sequence). Deletions cut 5 bases from V and 0 bases from J, with 13 bases between. This CDR3 region has 15 residues. The CDR3 here is CASSPQMGMNTEAFF. For the CDR3, the DNA is TGTGCCAGCAGCCCCCAGATGGGAATGAACACTGAAGCTTTCTTT.

The chain carries TRBV7-6 and TRBJ1-4; 7 bases align to TRBD1. The germline V gene has CDR1 SGHVS and CDR2 FNYEAQ. V was clipped by 5 bases and J by 5 bases; unmatched bases: 8. The CDR3 is 15 amino acids. The CDR3 DNA is TGTGCCAGCAGCCCTCTCCAGGGGGGAAATGAAAAACTGTTTTTT. Protein sequence: CASSPLQGGNEKLFF.

The J gene is TRBJ1-2, the V gene TRBV27; TRBD1 aligns across 11 bases. Per germline, CDR1 MNHEY and CDR2 SMNVEV (reference sequence). CDR3 length: 16 residues. The ends lost 4 bases at V and 6 bases at J; junction bases unmatched: 10. CDR3 in amino acids: CASSSLGGGQGDGYTF. Here the CDR3 DNA reads TGTGCCAGCAGTTCACTGGGGGGGGGACAGGGGGATGGCTACACCTTC.

In its sample, this clone was seen a few times. V usage is TRBV28 and J usage is TRBJ2-3; D possibly uses TRBD1 or TRBD2 (6 bases each). V lost 3 bases, J lost 4 bases, and 20 bases lay in between. The V gene's germline CDR1 is MDHEN and CDR2 SYDVKM. The CDR3 is 17 residues long. CDR3 nucleotides: TGTGCCAGCAGTTTCTCCTTGGGGGGCACAAGCGCAGATACGCAGTATTTT. Residues: CASSFSLGGTSADTQYF.

The chain links TRBV20-1 to TRBJ1-4; TRBD1 is a possible D gene (5 bases). Germline V gene lookup returns CDR1 DFQATT and CDR2 SNEGSKA (reference sequence). The CDR3 spans 11 residues. The CDR3 loop is CSPDKNEKLFF. In DNA form, the CDR3 reads TGCAGCCCGGACAAGAATGAAAAACTGTTTTTT.

The genes are TRBV7-2 and TRBJ1-4; possibly TRBD1 for D (5 bases). The length of the CDR3 is 15 residues. Germline CDR1 is SGHTA and CDR2 is FQGNSA. Trimming stripped 0 bases from V and 10 bases from J, with 15 bases between. CDR3 region: CASSLASGGEGKLFF. CDR3 DNA: TGTGCCAGCAGCTTAGCCTCGGGGGGGGAAGGAAAACTGTTTTTT.

This chain connects TRBV6-5 to TRBJ1-6; no clear D. This CDR3 has 11 amino acids. Looked up from germline, CDR1 is MNHEY and CDR2 is SVGAGI. V lost 6 bases to trimming and J lost 8 bases, with 5 bases between them. The CDR3 loop reads CASSPYSPLHF. CDR3 nucleotide sequence: TGTGCCAGCAGCCCTTATTCACCCCTCCACTTT.

The genes are TRBV12-5 and TRBJ2-2, with a tentative D call TRBD2 (7 bases). The CDR3 length is 14 residues. The V gene's germline CDR1 is LGHNT and CDR2 FRNRAP. Trimming shortened V by 5 bases and J by 8 bases, and 15 bases separated the two germline ends. CDR3 bases: TGTGCTAGTGGTCGGGGGGCCCGAGGGGGGGAGCTGTTTTTT. Translating it yields CASGRGARGGELFF.

The chain is built from TRBV19 and TRBJ1-1; 10 positions match TRBD1. V lost 7 bases, J lost 3 bases, and 5 bases stayed unmatched. This CDR3 has 14 amino acids. The germline V gene encodes CDR1 LNHDA and CDR2 SQIVND (reference sequence). This chain's CDR3 is CASKMDRGDTEAFF. CDR3 nucleotide sequence: TGTGCCAGTAAAATGGACAGGGGGGACACTGAAGCTTTCTTT. The whole variable domain, remainder taken from reference TRBV19 and TRBJ1-1, is DGGITQSPKYLFRKEGQNVTLSCEQNLNHDAMYWYRQDPGQGLRLIYYSQIVNDFQKGDIAEGYSVSREKKESFPLTVTSAQKNPTAFYLCASKMDRGDTEAFFGQGTRLTVV.

The chain is built from TRBV9 and TRBJ1-1; D is ambiguous. Per germline, CDR1 SGDLS and CDR2 YYNGEE. The CDR3 length is 12 residues. Deletions cut 0 bases from V and 8 bases from J, with 8 bases between. The CDR3 DNA follows: TGTGCCAGCAGCGTAGTGGGTAGCGAAGCTTTCTTT. Its protein is CASSVVGSEAFF. Filled out from reference TRBV9 and TRBJ1-1, the complete variable domain reads DSGVTQTPKHLITATGQRVTLRCSPRSGDLSVYWYQQSLDQGLQFLIQYYNGEERAKGNILERFSAQQFPDLHSELNLSSLELGDSALYFCASSVVGSEAFFGQGTRLTVV.

The V and J genes are TRBV14 and TRBJ1-6; D is unresolved. The CDR3 consists of 14 residues. The V end was cut by 4 bases, the J end by 9 bases, with 13 bases between. Germline V CDR1 and CDR2: SGHDN, FVKESK. The CDR3 sequence: CASSPGLRSSPLHF. CDR3 nucleotide sequence: TGTGCCAGCAGCCCCGGACTTAGGAGTTCACCCCTCCACTTT.

V is TRBV5-4 and J is TRBJ1-4; tentative D call: TRBD1 (5 bases). The ends were cut back, 4 bases at V and 8 bases at J, with 21 bases in the middle. The CDR3 runs to 16 residues. From germline, CDR1 is SGHNT and CDR2 YYREEE (reference sequence). The CDR3, as DNA: TGTGCCAGCAGCCAAGGGGAGGGAAGCAAGGGCGAAAAACTGTTTTTT. Translated: CASSQGEGSKGEKLFF.

This clone has more than one count but fewer than ten. The chain carries TRBV11-1 and TRBJ2-2; 7 nucleotides match TRBD1. Germline CDR1 is SGHAT and CDR2 is FQDESV (reference sequence). The CDR3 consists of 17 residues. J gave up 2 bases and V 4 bases, and 10 bases lay outside the gene matches. The CDR3: CASSSGSGTVNTGELFF. CDR3 sequence (DNA): TGTGCCAGCAGCTCGGGCTCCGGGACAGTTAACACCGGGGAGCTGTTTTTT.

The rearrangement joins TRBV2 to TRBJ1-4; D gene uncertain. The CDR3 contains 15 residues. V dropped 6 bases and J dropped 0 bases, with 11 bases sitting between them. The germline V gene encodes CDR1 SNHLY and CDR2 FYNNEI. This CDR3 is CASRPDTSTNEKLFF. The CDR3 DNA is TGTGCCAGCAGGCCAGACACTTCAACTAATGAAAAACTGTTTTTT. Full variable domain (remainder filled in from reference TRBV2 and TRBJ1-4): EPEVTQTPSHQVTQMGQEVILRCVPISNHLYFYWYRQILGQKVEFLVSFYNNEISEKSEIFDDQFSVERPDGSNFTLKIRSTKLEDSAMYFCASRPDTSTNEKLFFGSGTQLSVL.

This clone was observed a handful of times. The chain employs TRBV5-6 and TRBJ2-7; D is possibly TRBD2 (5 bases). Germline CDR1 and CDR2: SGHDT and YYEEEE. This CDR3 region has 16 residues. V lost 4 bases to trimming and J lost 0 bases, with 17 bases between them. The CDR3 DNA follows: TGTGCCAGCAGCCGAATCGGGGTAGGGAGCTCCTACGAGCAGTACTTC. Translating gives CASSRIGVGSSYEQYF.

This clone showed up just a few times. V and J are TRBV28 and TRBJ1-2; maybe TRBD1 (5 bases). The length of the CDR3 is 14 residues. Trimming shortened V by 4 bases and J by 5 bases, and 14 bases separated the two germline ends. Germline lookup yields CDR1 MDHEN and CDR2 SYDVKM. This CDR3 is CASSSGLQSYGYTF. DNA for the CDR3: TGTGCCAGCAGTTCGGGACTGCAGTCTTATGGCTACACCTTC.